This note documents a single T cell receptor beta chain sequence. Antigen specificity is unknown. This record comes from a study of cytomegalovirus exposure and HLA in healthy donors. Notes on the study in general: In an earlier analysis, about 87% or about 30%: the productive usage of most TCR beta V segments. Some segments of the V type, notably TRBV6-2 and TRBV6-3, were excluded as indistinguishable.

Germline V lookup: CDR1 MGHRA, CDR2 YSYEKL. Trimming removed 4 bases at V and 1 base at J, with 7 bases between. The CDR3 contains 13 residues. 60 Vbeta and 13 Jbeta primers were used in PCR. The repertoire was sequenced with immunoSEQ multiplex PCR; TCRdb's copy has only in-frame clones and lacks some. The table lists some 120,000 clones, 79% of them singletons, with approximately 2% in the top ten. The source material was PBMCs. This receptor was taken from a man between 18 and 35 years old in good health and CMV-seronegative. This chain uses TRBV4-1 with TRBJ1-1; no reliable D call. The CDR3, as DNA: TGCGCCAGCAGCCGGCGGGGGAACACTGAAGCTTTCTTT. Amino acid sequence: CASSRRGNTEAFF.